The clone carrying this TCR beta chain appeared once. Participants came from some 23 US areas, aged about 18 to 89 years. Each participant's cohort was designated according to participant-reported clinical history. In the authors' workflow: Estimation of nucleated cell counts relied on the amplification of reference gene primers. Profiled with immunoSEQ multiplex PCR; TCRdb holds only in-frame clones, not every one. V, J and clone size were drawn from that table, and D and trimming were deduced from the DNA. Of hundreds of thousands of clones listed, 88% are singletons. This entry belongs to a study of blood T cell repertoires in COVID-19. Study at large: PBMCs, B-cell-depleted T cells, or T cells provided the cDNA or gDNA that made up the material.

Per germline, CDR1 KGHDR and CDR2 SFDVKD. This CDR3 contains 16 residues. The V and J ends lost 4 bases and 6 bases, in that order; junction bases with no gene match: 8. The sequenced material came from PBMCs or T cells enriched from blood (not recorded which). The chain combines TRBV24-1 with TRBJ2-1; 10 positions agree with TRBD1. The clonotype originates from a woman aged 25-40 years who had recovered from COVID-19. DNA for the CDR3: TGTGCCACCAGTGACTGGGGACAGGGGACGGGCAATGAGCAGTTCTTC. Amino acid sequence: CATSDWGQGTGNEQFF.